What follows describes a single T cell receptor (beta chain). This specimen comes from a study of T cell changes during pregnancy in multiple sclerosis. TCRdb's table, derived via immunoSEQ multiplex PCR, lists solely in-frame clones and lacks some. The sample has 35,000 to 50,000 clones, 90% seen once. This TCR was sampled from a female donor with multiple sclerosis, enrolled in a pregnancy study. Material: CD8+ T cells from peripheral blood mononuclear cells, obtained in the third trimester of pregnancy.

The CDR3 sequence: CASSQDPTGQANEKLFF. CDR3 coding DNA: TGCGCCAGCAGCCAAGATCCGACGGGACAGGCGAATGAAAAACTGTTTTTT. The chain employs TRBV4-3 and TRBJ1-4; 8 bases agree with TRBD1. V dropped 0 bases and J dropped 5; count of bases not matched to a gene: 8. Germline CDR1 LGHNA, CDR2 YSLEER. The CDR3 spans 17 residues.